Listed below are T cell receptor beta chains from one sample, sequenced in a study of response to subunit inactivated influenza vaccine. TCRdb analysed the RT-PCR reads with MiXCR anew, one entry per CDR3 protein. The sample lists under 550,000 distinct CDR3 sequences, 6.5% to 8% occurring once. The input for sequencing was PBMCs from blood, taken about 24 months after vaccination. Receptors were obtained from a man aged 45-69 years who received an inactivated influenza vaccine. Each CDR3 is given with its conserved first and last residue. D genes are given only for firm matches. Clone size is shown for a subset of rows, as once, few, many or a class of expanded clone.

v_call: TRBV5-1
clone_size: few
j_call: TRBJ2-1
d_call: .
cdr3_nt: TGCGCCAGCAGCTCGGGCTGGGGCCGTGGGGATGAGCAGTTCTTC
cdr3_aa: CASSSGWGRGDEQFF

v_call: TRBV28
clone_size: .
j_call: TRBJ1-1
d_call: .
cdr3_nt: TGTGCCAGCAGTTTCGGGAAAACCCCCAACCTTAACACTGAAGCTTTCTTT
cdr3_aa: CASSFGKTPNLNTEAFF

v_call: TRBV6-1
clone_size: few
j_call: TRBJ1-5
d_call: .
cdr3_nt: TGTGCCAGCTTTAATGGGAAGAGCAATCAGCCCCAGCATTTT
cdr3_aa: CASFNGKSNQPQHF

v_call: TRBV7-2
clone_size: few
j_call: TRBJ2-1
d_call: .
cdr3_nt: TGTGCCAGCAGCGCCTCCGGGCCGCAGCAGTTCTTC
cdr3_aa: CASSASGPQQFF

v_call: TRBV12-3/TRBV12-4
clone_size: many
j_call: TRBJ2-1
d_call: .
cdr3_nt: TGTGCCAGCAGGACCGGGACTTCTTTAGATGAGCAGTTCTTC
cdr3_aa: CASRTGTSLDEQFF

v_call: TRBV5-4
clone_size: few
j_call: TRBJ2-7
d_call: .
cdr3_nt: TGTGCCATCCCGTTACGGGGGGAGCAGTACTTC
cdr3_aa: CAIPLRGEQYF

v_call: TRBV7-8
clone_size: .
j_call: TRBJ2-5
d_call: .
cdr3_nt: TGTGCCAGCAGGAGCAGGTCCTATTCGGAGACCCAGTACTTC
cdr3_aa: CASRSRSYSETQYF

v_call: TRBV27
clone_size: few
j_call: TRBJ2-7
d_call: .
cdr3_nt: TGTGCCAGCAGCCAGCGAGAAATAAGCTACGAGCAGTACTTC
cdr3_aa: CASSQREISYEQYF

v_call: TRBV7-9
clone_size: many
j_call: TRBJ2-7
d_call: .
cdr3_nt: TGTGCCAGCAGCTCCCAGCTTACGCCGTCCCTCGGCGAGCAGTACTTC
cdr3_aa: CASSSQLTPSLGEQYF

v_call: TRBV7-9
clone_size: many
j_call: TRBJ2-5
d_call: .
cdr3_nt: TGTGCCAGCAGCCGCGTGGGGGAAGAGACCCAGTACTTC
cdr3_aa: CASSRVGEETQYF

v_call: TRBV15
clone_size: .
j_call: TRBJ2-4
d_call: .
cdr3_nt: TGTGCCACCAGCAGAAAACTAGGGGTTGACATTCAGTACTTC
cdr3_aa: CATSRKLGVDIQYF

v_call: TRBV29-1
clone_size: few
j_call: TRBJ1-1
d_call: .
cdr3_nt: TGCAGCGTTGTGGGGCACACTGAAGCTTTCTTT
cdr3_aa: CSVVGHTEAFF

v_call: TRBV6-1
clone_size: many
j_call: TRBJ1-1
d_call: TRBD1
cdr3_nt: TGTGCCAGCAGTGGACAGGGGGCGAACACTGAAGCTTTCTTT
cdr3_aa: CASSGQGANTEAFF